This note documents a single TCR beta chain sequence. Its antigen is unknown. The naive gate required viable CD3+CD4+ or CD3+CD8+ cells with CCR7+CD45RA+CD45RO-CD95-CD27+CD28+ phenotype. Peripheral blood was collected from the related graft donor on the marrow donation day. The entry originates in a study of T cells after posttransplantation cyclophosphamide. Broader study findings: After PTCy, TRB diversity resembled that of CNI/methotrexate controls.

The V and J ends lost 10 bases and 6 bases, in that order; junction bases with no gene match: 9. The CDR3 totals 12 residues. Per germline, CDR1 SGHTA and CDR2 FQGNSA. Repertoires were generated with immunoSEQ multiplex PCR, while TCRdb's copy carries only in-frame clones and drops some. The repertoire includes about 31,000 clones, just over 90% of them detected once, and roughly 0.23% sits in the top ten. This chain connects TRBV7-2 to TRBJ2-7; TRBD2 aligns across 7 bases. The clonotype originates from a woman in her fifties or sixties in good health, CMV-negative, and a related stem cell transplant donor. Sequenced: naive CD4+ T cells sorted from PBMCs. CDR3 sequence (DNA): TGTGCCACCGGCGGGGGAGGGCGCGAGCAGTACTTC. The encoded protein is CATGGGGREQYF.